Listed below are T cell receptor beta chains from one sample, sequenced in a study of shared clonotypes between healthy human individuals. Libraries were prepared by immunoSEQ multiplex PCR; TCRdb keeps only in-frame clonotypes and omits some of them. Among around 690,000 clones listed, less than 95% were seen once. Sequenced material: memory CD8+ T cells from PBMCs. The origin of the receptors is a man aged 18 to 29 in good health. Some clones in this sample may be carry-over from other donors' samples. Each CDR3 is given with its conserved first and last residue. A D gene is named only where the DNA matches it firmly. A row's size may be missing; if present it is once, few, many or a size class.

j_call: TRBJ2-7; v_call: TRBV4-1; d_call: TRBD1; clone_size: .; cdr3_aa: CASSQVVQGAYEQYF; cdr3_nt: TGCGCCAGCAGCCAAGTAGTGCAGGGGGCGTACGAGCAGTACTTC
j_call: TRBJ2-7; v_call: TRBV7-2; d_call: TRBD2; clone_size: .; cdr3_aa: CASSGLAGNWAYEQYF; cdr3_nt: TGTGCCAGCAGCGGACTAGCGGGAAATTGGGCCTACGAGCAGTACTTC
j_call: TRBJ1-4; v_call: TRBV6-1; d_call: TRBD1; clone_size: .; cdr3_aa: CASSKRTGAEKLFF; cdr3_nt: TGTGCCAGCAGCAAGAGGACAGGGGCTGAAAAACTGTTTTTT
j_call: TRBJ2-2; v_call: TRBV5-6; d_call: TRBD1; clone_size: .; cdr3_aa: CASSLRQGRGNTGELFF; cdr3_nt: TGTGCCAGCAGCTTAAGACAGGGACGGGGAAACACCGGGGAGCTGTTTTTT
j_call: TRBJ2-7; v_call: TRBV19; d_call: TRBD1; clone_size: .; cdr3_aa: CASSPRQGGGDEQYF; cdr3_nt: TGTGCCAGTAGTCCCCGACAGGGGGGTGGCGACGAGCAGTACTTC
j_call: TRBJ2-7; v_call: TRBV9; d_call: .; clone_size: .; cdr3_aa: CASSTRTNAYEQYF; cdr3_nt: TGTGCCAGCAGCACTAGGACTAATGCCTACGAGCAGTACTTC
j_call: TRBJ1-5; v_call: TRBV15; d_call: .; clone_size: .; cdr3_aa: CATSRRNQPQHF; cdr3_nt: TGTGCCACCAGTAGGCGGAATCAGCCCCAGCATTTT
j_call: TRBJ1-4; v_call: TRBV7-9; d_call: .; clone_size: .; cdr3_aa: CASSQGQGWATNEKLFF; cdr3_nt: TGTGCCAGCAGCCAAGGGCAGGGATGGGCAACTAATGAAAAACTGTTTTTT
j_call: TRBJ2-5; v_call: TRBV27; d_call: .; clone_size: .; cdr3_aa: CASWPSDGLGLQTQYF; cdr3_nt: TGTGCCAGTTGGCCGTCCGATGGATTGGGCTTGCAGACCCAGTACTTC
j_call: TRBJ2-1; v_call: TRBV13; d_call: .; clone_size: .; cdr3_aa: CASSSYPTEDLYNEQFF; cdr3_nt: TGTGCCAGCAGCTCCTATCCCACCGAGGACCTCTACAATGAGCAGTTCTTC
j_call: TRBJ1-2; v_call: TRBV6-5; d_call: TRBD1; clone_size: .; cdr3_aa: CASSWGQLGYGYTF; cdr3_nt: TGTGCCAGCAGTTGGGGACAGCTTGGCTATGGCTACACCTTC
j_call: TRBJ2-7; v_call: TRBV29-1; d_call: .; clone_size: once; cdr3_aa: CSVEDSYEQYF; cdr3_nt: TGCAGCGTGGAAGACAGCTACGAGCAGTACTTC
j_call: TRBJ2-7; v_call: TRBV19; d_call: .; clone_size: once; cdr3_aa: CASSPGGEQYF; cdr3_nt: TGTGCCAGCTCCCCCGGTGGCGAGCAGTACTTC
j_call: TRBJ2-2; v_call: TRBV29-1; d_call: .; clone_size: once; cdr3_aa: CSVNGFTGELFF; cdr3_nt: TGCAGCGTTAACGGTTTCACCGGGGAGCTGTTTTTT
j_call: TRBJ1-1; v_call: TRBV5-6; d_call: .; clone_size: .; cdr3_aa: CASSLWVNTEAFF; cdr3_nt: TGTGCCAGCAGCTTGTGGGTTAACACTGAAGCTTTCTTT
j_call: TRBJ2-2; v_call: TRBV7-9; d_call: .; clone_size: .; cdr3_aa: CASSFGDRQSNTGELFF; cdr3_nt: TGTGCCAGCAGCTTCGGTGACCGCCAGTCGAACACCGGGGAGCTGTTTTTT
j_call: TRBJ1-2; v_call: TRBV7-2; d_call: TRBD1; clone_size: .; cdr3_aa: CASSQTTDRGIYGYTF; cdr3_nt: TGTGCCAGCAGCCAAACCACGGACAGGGGCATCTATGGCTACACCTTC
j_call: TRBJ1-1; v_call: TRBV27; d_call: .; clone_size: .; cdr3_aa: CASSFLGQGPRTEAFF; cdr3_nt: TGTGCCAGCAGTTTCTTAGGGCAGGGGCCTCGCACTGAAGCTTTCTTT
j_call: TRBJ2-7; v_call: TRBV7-9; d_call: TRBD2; clone_size: .; cdr3_aa: CASSHPRGREGIGEQYF; cdr3_nt: TGTGCCAGCAGCCACCCGCGGGGGCGGGAGGGCATAGGCGAGCAGTACTTC
j_call: TRBJ1-2; v_call: TRBV11-2; d_call: TRBD1; clone_size: .; cdr3_aa: CASTGQGESYGYTF; cdr3_nt: TGTGCCAGCACCGGACAGGGGGAAAGCTATGGCTACACCTTC
j_call: TRBJ2-3; v_call: TRBV28; d_call: .; clone_size: .; cdr3_aa: CASSLTTQDTQYF; cdr3_nt: TGTGCCAGCAGTTTAACCACCCAAGATACGCAGTATTTT
j_call: TRBJ2-1; v_call: TRBV4-3; d_call: TRBD2; clone_size: .; cdr3_aa: CASSPTASGIGNEQFF; cdr3_nt: TGCGCCAGCAGCCCAACGGCTAGCGGGATTGGCAATGAGCAGTTCTTC
j_call: TRBJ2-1; v_call: TRBV29-1; d_call: .; clone_size: .; cdr3_aa: CSVPPHRASSYNEQFF; cdr3_nt: TGCAGCGTCCCGCCCCATCGGGCAAGCTCCTACAATGAGCAGTTCTTC
j_call: TRBJ1-1; v_call: TRBV19; d_call: .; clone_size: .; cdr3_aa: CASSIYDTEAFF; cdr3_nt: TGTGCCAGTAGTATTTACGACACTGAAGCTTTCTTT
j_call: TRBJ2-1; v_call: TRBV5-1; d_call: TRBD1; clone_size: .; cdr3_aa: CASRTDRAQFF; cdr3_nt: TGCGCCAGCAGAACGGACAGGGCGCAGTTCTTC
j_call: TRBJ1-1; v_call: TRBV13; d_call: .; clone_size: .; cdr3_aa: CASSPRGQNPNTEAFF; cdr3_nt: TGTGCCAGCAGCCCCAGAGGACAAAATCCGAACACTGAAGCTTTCTTT
j_call: TRBJ2-7; v_call: TRBV2; d_call: TRBD1; clone_size: .; cdr3_aa: CASSMDRGLSYEQYF; cdr3_nt: TGTGCCAGCAGTATGGACAGGGGGCTTTCCTACGAGCAGTACTTC
j_call: TRBJ2-5; v_call: TRBV12-5; d_call: TRBD1; clone_size: .; cdr3_aa: CASGLLRAGGLETQYF; cdr3_nt: TGTGCTAGTGGTTTGCTCAGGGCAGGGGGCCTAGAGACCCAGTACTTC
j_call: TRBJ2-1; v_call: TRBV30; d_call: TRBD2; clone_size: .; cdr3_aa: CAWSVLLAGAYEQFF; cdr3_nt: TGTGCCTGGAGTGTACTCCTAGCGGGGGCCTACGAGCAGTTCTTC
j_call: TRBJ1-2; v_call: TRBV27; d_call: .; clone_size: .; cdr3_aa: CASSLGVRSYGYTF; cdr3_nt: TGTGCCAGCAGTTTAGGCGTGCGGAGCTATGGCTACACCTTC
j_call: TRBJ2-7; v_call: TRBV27; d_call: TRBD2; clone_size: .; cdr3_aa: CASSAVAGLPYEQYF; cdr3_nt: TGTGCCAGCAGTGCAGTAGCGGGACTCCCCTACGAGCAGTACTTC
j_call: TRBJ1-5; v_call: TRBV7-8; d_call: .; clone_size: .; cdr3_aa: CASSEGRGVQPQHF; cdr3_nt: TGTGCCAGCAGCGAGGGAAGGGGGGTTCAGCCCCAGCATTTT
j_call: TRBJ1-3; v_call: TRBV19; d_call: .; clone_size: .; cdr3_aa: CASSVVDSSGNTIYF; cdr3_nt: TGTGCCAGTAGTGTAGTGGACAGCTCTGGAAACACCATATATTTT
j_call: TRBJ1-1; v_call: TRBV28; d_call: .; clone_size: .; cdr3_aa: CASSLGGASLFF; cdr3_nt: TGTGCCAGCAGTTTGGGGGGGGCGAGTCTTTTCTTT
j_call: TRBJ2-2; v_call: TRBV15; d_call: .; clone_size: .; cdr3_aa: CATSDPSGWETGELFF; cdr3_nt: TGTGCCACCAGCGACCCCTCCGGGTGGGAGACCGGGGAGCTGTTTTTT
j_call: TRBJ2-5; v_call: TRBV7-6; d_call: TRBD2; clone_size: few; cdr3_aa: CASREEGLAGETQYF; cdr3_nt: TGTGCCAGCAGAGAGGAGGGACTAGCGGGAGAGACCCAGTACTTC
j_call: TRBJ2-7; v_call: TRBV27; d_call: .; clone_size: .; cdr3_aa: CASSFRGEQYF; cdr3_nt: TGTGCCAGCAGTTTCAGGGGCGAGCAGTACTTC
j_call: TRBJ2-1; v_call: TRBV15; d_call: .; clone_size: .; cdr3_aa: CATSNPGREEQFF; cdr3_nt: TGTGCCACCAGCAACCCGGGACGGGAGGAGCAGTTCTTC
j_call: TRBJ2-2; v_call: TRBV14; d_call: .; clone_size: once; cdr3_aa: CASSQSPGTTNTGELFF; cdr3_nt: TGTGCCAGCAGCCAATCACCGGGGACCACGAACACCGGGGAGCTGTTTTTT
j_call: TRBJ2-5; v_call: TRBV5-1; d_call: .; clone_size: .; cdr3_aa: CASSSEQETQYF; cdr3_nt: TGCGCCAGCAGCTCCGAACAAGAGACCCAGTACTTC
j_call: TRBJ2-7; v_call: TRBV13; d_call: TRBD1; clone_size: .; cdr3_aa: CASSWGQSYEQYF; cdr3_nt: TGTGCCAGCAGCTGGGGACAGTCCTACGAGCAGTACTTC
j_call: TRBJ2-7; v_call: TRBV2; d_call: TRBD1; clone_size: .; cdr3_aa: CASSGGTGGFSVSYEQYF; cdr3_nt: TGTGCCAGCAGTGGAGGGACAGGGGGTTTTTCGGTTTCCTACGAGCAGTACTTC
j_call: TRBJ2-1; v_call: TRBV7-9; d_call: TRBD1; clone_size: .; cdr3_aa: CASSSGQALNEQFF; cdr3_nt: TGTGCCAGCAGCTCAGGACAGGCCCTGAATGAGCAGTTCTTC